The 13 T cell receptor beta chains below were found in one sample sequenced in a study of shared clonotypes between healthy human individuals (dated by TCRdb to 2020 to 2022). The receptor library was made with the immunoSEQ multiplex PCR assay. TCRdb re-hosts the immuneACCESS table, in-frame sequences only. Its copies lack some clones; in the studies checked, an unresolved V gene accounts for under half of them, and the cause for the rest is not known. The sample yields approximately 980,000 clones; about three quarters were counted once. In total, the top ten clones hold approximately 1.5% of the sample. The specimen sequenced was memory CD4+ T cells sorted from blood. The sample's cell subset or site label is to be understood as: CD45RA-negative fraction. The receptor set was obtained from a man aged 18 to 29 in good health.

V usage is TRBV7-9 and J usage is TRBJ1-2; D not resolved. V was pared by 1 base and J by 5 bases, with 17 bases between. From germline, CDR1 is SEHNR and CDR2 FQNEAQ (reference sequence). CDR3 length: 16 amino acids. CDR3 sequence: CASSLVGQGSGYGYTF. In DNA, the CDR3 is TGTGCCAGCAGCTTAGTAGGTCAAGGGAGTGGATATGGCTACACCTTC.

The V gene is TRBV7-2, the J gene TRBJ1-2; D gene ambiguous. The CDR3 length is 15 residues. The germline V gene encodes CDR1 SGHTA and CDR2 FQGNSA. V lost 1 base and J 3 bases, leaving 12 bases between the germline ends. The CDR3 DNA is TGTGCCAGCAGCTTAGAATCCGGACCAGACTATGGCTACACCTTC. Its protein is CASSLESGPDYGYTF.

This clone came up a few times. CDR3 sequence: CAISAGQGATQPQHF. The CDR3 nucleotides are TGTGCCATCAGTGCCGGACAGGGGGCAACTCAGCCCCAGCATTTT. This chain uses TRBV10-3 with TRBJ1-5; 11 positions match TRBD1. CDR1 is ENHRY and CDR2 is SYGVKD in the germline V gene. Trimming cost V 4 bases and J 6 bases; bases outside gene matches: 5. This CDR3 is 15 amino acids long.

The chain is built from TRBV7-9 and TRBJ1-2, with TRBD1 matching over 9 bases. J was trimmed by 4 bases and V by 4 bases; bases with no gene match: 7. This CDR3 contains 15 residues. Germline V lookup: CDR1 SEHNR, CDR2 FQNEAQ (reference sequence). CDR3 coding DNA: TGTGCCAGCAGCTCCACAGGGGGCAGCGGCTATGGCTACACCTTC. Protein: CASSSTGGSGYGYTF.

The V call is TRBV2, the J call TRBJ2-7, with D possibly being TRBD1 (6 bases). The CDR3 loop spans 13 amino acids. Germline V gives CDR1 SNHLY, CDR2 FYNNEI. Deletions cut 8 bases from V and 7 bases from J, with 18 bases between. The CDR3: CASGDTFSWEQYF. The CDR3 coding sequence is TGTGCCAGCGGGGACACGTTCTCTTGGGAGCAGTACTTC.

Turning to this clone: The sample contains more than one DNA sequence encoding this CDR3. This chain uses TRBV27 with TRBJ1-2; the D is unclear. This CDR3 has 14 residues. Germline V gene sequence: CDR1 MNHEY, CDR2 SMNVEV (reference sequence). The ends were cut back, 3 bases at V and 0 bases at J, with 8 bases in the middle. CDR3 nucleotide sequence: TGTGCCAGCAGTTTGGGCGCATCTAACTATGGCTACACCTTC. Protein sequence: CASSLGASNYGYTF.

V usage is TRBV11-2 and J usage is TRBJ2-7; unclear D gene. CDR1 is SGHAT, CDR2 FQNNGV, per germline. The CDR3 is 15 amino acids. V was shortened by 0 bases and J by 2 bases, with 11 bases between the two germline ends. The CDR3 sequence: CASSLDLGFTYEQYF. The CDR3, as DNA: TGTGCCAGCAGCTTAGATCTGGGTTTCACCTACGAGCAGTACTTC.

CDR3 protein: CASSAISGSAGNEQFF. In DNA, the CDR3 is TGTGCCAGCAGCGCGATTAGCGGGAGTGCGGGCAATGAGCAGTTCTTC. The chain carries TRBV9 and TRBJ2-1, with 9 bases aligning to TRBD2. The CDR3 is made up of 16 amino acids. V lost 3 bases to trimming and J lost 6 bases; unmatched junction nucleotides: 10. Germline V gives CDR1 SGDLS, CDR2 YYNGEE.

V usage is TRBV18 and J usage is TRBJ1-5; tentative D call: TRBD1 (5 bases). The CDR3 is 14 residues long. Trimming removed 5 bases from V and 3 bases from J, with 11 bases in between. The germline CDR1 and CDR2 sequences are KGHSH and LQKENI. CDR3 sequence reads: CASSSQGDNQPQHF. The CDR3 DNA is TGTGCCAGCTCATCGCAAGGGGACAATCAGCCCCAGCATTTT.

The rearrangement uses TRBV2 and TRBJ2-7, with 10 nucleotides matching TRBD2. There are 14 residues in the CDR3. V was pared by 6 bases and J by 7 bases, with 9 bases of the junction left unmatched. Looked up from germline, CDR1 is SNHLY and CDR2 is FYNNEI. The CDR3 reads CASSYLAGADEQYF. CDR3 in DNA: TGTGCCAGCAGCTACCTAGCGGGAGCGGATGAGCAGTACTTC.

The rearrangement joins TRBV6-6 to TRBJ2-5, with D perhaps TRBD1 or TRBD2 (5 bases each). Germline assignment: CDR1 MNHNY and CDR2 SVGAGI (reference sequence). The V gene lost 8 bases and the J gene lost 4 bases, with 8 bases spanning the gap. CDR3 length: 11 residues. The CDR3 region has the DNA TGTGCCAGCCTCGGGGCAGAGACCCAGTACTTC. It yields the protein CASLGAETQYF.

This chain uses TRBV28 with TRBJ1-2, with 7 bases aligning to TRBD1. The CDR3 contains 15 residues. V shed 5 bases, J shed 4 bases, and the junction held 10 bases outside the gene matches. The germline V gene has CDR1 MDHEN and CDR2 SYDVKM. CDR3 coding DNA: TGTGCCAGCAGTCTTTTACCGGGACAGTCCTATGGCTACACCTTC. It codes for CASSLLPGQSYGYTF.

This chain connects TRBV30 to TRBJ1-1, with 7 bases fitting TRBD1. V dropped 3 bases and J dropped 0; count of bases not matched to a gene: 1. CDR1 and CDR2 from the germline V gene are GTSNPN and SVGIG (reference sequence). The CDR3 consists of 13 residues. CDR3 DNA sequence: TGTGCCTGGAGGGGACAGATGAACACTGAAGCTTTCTTT. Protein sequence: CAWRGQMNTEAFF.